The TCR beta chain described here comes from a study of T cells in Graves' hyperthyroidism and ophthalmopathy. The CDR3 runs 15 residues. Germline V gives CDR1 KGHSH, CDR2 LQKENI. Trimming took 1 base from V and 1 from J, leaving 9 bases between them. Amplification targeted TCR beta CDR3 regions from RNA transcripts. HTBI primers were used for first-round RT-PCR of the TCR CDR3. TCRdb analysed the multiplex PCR reads with MiXCR anew, one entry per CDR3 protein. The data show 490,000 or so distinct CDR3 sequences, nearly 20% seen once. It was uncontrolled infection, other autoimmune disease, pregnancy or lactation that excluded patients. Diagnoses rested on clinical symptoms, serum thyroxine and TRAb, thyroid ultrasound and orbital computed tomography. The PBMCs were taken from around 9.1 ml of fresh peripheral blood. Study-wide results and limits: Ophthalmopathy cases were set apart from stable hyperthyroidism by a 13 V-J model.

As regards this clonotype: The target antigen is unknown.

V is TRBV18 and J is TRBJ2-3; a weak D match, TRBD1 (6 bases). The TCR was taken from a middle-aged man with Graves' ophthalmopathy. The specimen was blood. Written as DNA, the CDR3 is TGTGCCAGCTCACCACTGCAGGGGCGCACAGATACGCAGTATTTT. It codes for CASSPLQGRTDTQYF. Based on the CDR3 plus reference TRBV18 and TRBJ2-3, the full variable domain is NAGVMQNPRHLVRRRGQEARLRCSPMKGHSHVYWYRQLPEEGLKFMVYLQKENIIDESGMPKERFSAEFPKEGPSILRIQQVVRGDSAAYFCASSPLQGRTDTQYFGPGTRLTVL.